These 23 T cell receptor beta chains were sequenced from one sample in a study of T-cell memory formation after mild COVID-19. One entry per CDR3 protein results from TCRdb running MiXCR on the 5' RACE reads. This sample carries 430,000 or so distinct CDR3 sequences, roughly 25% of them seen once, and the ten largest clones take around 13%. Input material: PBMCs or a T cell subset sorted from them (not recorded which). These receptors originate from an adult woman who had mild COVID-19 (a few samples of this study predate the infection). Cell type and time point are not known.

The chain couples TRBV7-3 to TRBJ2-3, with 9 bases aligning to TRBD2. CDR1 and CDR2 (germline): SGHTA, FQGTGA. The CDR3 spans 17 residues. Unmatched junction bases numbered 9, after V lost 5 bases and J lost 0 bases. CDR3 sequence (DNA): TGTGCCAGCAGCCAAAAGAGACTAGCGGCTAGCACAGATACGCAGTATTTT. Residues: CASSQKRLAASTDTQYF.

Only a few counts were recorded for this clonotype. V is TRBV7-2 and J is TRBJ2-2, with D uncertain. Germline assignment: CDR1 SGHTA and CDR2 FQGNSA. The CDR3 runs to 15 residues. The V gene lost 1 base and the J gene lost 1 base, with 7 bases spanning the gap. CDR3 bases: TGTGCCAGCAGCTTAGAGCCTCAGAACACCGGGGAGCTGTTTTTT. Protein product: CASSLEPQNTGELFF.

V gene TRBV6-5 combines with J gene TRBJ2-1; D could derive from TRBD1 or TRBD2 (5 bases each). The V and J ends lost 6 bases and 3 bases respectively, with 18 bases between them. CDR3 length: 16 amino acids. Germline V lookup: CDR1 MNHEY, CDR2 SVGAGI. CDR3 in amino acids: CASRPEGARGYNEQFF. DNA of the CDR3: TGTGCCAGCAGGCCAGAGGGAGCGAGGGGCTACAATGAGCAGTTCTTC.

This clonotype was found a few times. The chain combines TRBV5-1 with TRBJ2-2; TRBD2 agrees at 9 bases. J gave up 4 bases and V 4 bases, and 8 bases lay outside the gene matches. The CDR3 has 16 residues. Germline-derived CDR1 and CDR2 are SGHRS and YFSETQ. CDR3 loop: CASSGGSGGTTGELFF. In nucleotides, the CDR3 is TGCGCCAGCAGCGGGGGTAGCGGGGGTACCACCGGGGAGCTGTTTTTT.

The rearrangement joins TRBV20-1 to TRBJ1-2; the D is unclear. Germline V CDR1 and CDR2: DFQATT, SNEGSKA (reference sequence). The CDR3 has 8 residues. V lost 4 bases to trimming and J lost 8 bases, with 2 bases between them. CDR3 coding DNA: TGCAGTGCTATGGGCTACACCTTC. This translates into CSAMGYTF.

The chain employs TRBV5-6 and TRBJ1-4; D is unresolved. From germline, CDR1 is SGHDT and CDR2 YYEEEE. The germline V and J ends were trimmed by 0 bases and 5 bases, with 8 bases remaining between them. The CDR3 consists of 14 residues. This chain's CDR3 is CASSLVHSNEKLFF. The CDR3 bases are TGTGCCAGCAGCTTGGTGCACAGCAATGAAAAACTGTTTTTT.

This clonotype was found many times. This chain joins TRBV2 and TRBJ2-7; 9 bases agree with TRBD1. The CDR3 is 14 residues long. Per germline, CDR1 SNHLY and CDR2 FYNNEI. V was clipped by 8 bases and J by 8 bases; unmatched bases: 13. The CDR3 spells CASVGQGRGFKQYF. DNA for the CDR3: TGTGCCAGCGTGGGACAGGGTCGGGGTTTCAAGCAGTACTTC.

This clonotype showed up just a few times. The CDR3 DNA follows: TGTGCCAGCAGCTTAAACCTCAATGAGCAGTTCTTC. Protein sequence: CASSLNLNEQFF. V is TRBV7-9 and J is TRBJ2-1; D gene uncertain. The germline V gene has CDR1 SEHNR and CDR2 FQNEAQ (reference sequence). This CDR3 has 12 residues. The germline V and J ends were trimmed by 2 bases and 6 bases, with 5 bases remaining between them. Complete variable domain (other parts from reference TRBV7-9 and TRBJ2-1): DTGVSQNPRHKITKRGQNVTFRCDPISEHNRLYWYRQTLGQGPEFLTYFQNEAQLEKSRLLSDRFSAERPKGSFSTLEIQRTEQGDSAMYLCASSLNLNEQFFGPGTRLTVL.

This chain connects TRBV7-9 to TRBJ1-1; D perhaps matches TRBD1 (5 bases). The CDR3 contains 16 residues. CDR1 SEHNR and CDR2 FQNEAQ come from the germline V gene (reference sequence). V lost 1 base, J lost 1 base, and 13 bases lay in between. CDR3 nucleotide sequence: TGTGCCAGCAGCTTAGGTGGGCGGGGACCGAACACTGAAGCTTTCTTT. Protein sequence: CASSLGGRGPNTEAFF. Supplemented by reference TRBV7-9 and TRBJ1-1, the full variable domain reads DTGVSQNPRHKITKRGQNVTFRCDPISEHNRLYWYRQTLGQGPEFLTYFQNEAQLEKSRLLSDRFSAERPKGSFSTLEIQRTEQGDSAMYLCASSLGGRGPNTEAFFGQGTRLTVV.

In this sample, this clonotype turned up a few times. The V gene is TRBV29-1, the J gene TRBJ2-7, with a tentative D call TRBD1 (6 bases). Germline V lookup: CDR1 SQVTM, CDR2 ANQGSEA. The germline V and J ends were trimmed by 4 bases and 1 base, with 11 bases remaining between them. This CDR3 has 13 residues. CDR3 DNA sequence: TGCAGCGTTGCCCCGACAGGATCCTACGAGCAGTACTTC. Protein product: CSVAPTGSYEQYF.

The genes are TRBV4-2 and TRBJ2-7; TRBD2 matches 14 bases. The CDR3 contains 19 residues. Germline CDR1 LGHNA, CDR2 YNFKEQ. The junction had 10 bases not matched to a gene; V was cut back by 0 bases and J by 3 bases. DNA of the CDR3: TGTGCCAGCAGCCAAGAAGGTGGGACTAGCGGGGGACTGTTCTACGAGCAGTACTTC. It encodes CASSQEGGTSGGLFYEQYF.

CDR3 sequence (DNA): TGTGCCAGCAGTTACGCAATCTGGACTAGCGGGAGCCCCGAGCAGTTCTTC. As protein: CASSYAIWTSGSPEQFF. The chain employs TRBV6-5 and TRBJ2-1, with 13 bases identical to TRBD2. The CDR3 contains 17 residues. With 2 bases clipped from V and 10 bases from J, the junction kept 11 bases outside the gene matches. The germline gives CDR1 MNHEY, CDR2 SVGAGI.

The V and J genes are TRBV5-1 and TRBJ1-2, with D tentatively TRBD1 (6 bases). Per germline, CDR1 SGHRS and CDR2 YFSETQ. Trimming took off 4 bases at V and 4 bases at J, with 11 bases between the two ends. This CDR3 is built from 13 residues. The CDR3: CASSREGGYGYTF. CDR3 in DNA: TGCGCCAGCAGCCGGGAAGGGGGCTATGGCTACACCTTC.

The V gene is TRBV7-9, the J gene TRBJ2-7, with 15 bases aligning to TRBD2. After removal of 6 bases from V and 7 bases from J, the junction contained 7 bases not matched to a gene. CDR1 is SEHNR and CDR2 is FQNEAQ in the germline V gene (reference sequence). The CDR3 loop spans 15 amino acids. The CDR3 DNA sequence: TGTGCCAGCAGGGGGACTAGCGGGAGGACGGAGGAGCAGTACTTC. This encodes CASRGTSGRTEEQYF.

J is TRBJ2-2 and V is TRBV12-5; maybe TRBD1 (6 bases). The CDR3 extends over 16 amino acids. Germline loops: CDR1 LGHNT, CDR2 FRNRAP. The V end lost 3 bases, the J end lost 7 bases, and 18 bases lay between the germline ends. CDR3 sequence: CASGFWPRQESGELFF. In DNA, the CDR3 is TGTGCTAGTGGTTTTTGGCCCCGACAGGAGAGCGGGGAGCTGTTTTTT.

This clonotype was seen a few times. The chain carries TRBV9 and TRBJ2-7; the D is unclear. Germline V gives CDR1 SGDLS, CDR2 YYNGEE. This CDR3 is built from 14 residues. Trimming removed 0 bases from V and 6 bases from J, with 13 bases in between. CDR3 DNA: TGTGCCAGCAGCGTAGGGTCCCTCCCATCCGAGCAGTACTTC. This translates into CASSVGSLPSEQYF.

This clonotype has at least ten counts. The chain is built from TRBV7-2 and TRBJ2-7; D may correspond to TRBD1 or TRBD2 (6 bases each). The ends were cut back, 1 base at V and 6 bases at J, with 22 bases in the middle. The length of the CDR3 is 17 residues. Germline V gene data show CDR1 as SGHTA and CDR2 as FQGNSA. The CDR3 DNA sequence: TGTGCCAGCAGCTTAGGGTTGGGGGGCGGTGATCGCCCCGAGCAGTACTTC. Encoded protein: CASSLGLGGGDRPEQYF.

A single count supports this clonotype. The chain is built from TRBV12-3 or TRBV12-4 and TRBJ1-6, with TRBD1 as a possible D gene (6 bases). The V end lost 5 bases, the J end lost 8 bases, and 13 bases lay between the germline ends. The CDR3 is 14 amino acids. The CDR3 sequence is CASSRQVVDSPLHF. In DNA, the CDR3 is TGTGCCAGCAGTCGACAGGTCGTGGATTCACCCCTCCACTTT.

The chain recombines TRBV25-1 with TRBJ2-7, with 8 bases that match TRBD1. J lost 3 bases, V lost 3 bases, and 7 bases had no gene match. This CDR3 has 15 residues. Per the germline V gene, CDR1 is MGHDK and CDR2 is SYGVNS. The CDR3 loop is CASSDQGAGYYEQYF. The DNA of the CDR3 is TGTGCCAGCAGTGACCAGGGGGCTGGGTACTACGAGCAGTACTTC.

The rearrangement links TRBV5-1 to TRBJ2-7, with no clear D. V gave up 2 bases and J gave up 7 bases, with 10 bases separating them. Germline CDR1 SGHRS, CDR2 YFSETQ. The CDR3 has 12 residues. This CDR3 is CASSFWEEEQYF. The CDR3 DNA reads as TGCGCCAGCAGCTTTTGGGAAGAGGAGCAGTACTTC.

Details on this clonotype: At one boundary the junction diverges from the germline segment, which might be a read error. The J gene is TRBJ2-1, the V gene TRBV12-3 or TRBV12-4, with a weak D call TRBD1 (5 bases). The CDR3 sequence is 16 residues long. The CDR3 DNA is TGTGACAGCAGTTTCCCGGACACAAGCTCCTACAATGAGCAGTTCTTC. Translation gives CDSSFPDTSSYNEQFF.

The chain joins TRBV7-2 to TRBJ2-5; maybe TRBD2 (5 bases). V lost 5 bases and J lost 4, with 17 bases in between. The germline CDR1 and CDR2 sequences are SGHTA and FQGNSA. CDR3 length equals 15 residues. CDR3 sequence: CASSTDVVGVETQYF. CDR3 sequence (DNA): TGTGCCAGCAGCACCGATGTGGTGGGAGTAGAGACCCAGTACTTC.

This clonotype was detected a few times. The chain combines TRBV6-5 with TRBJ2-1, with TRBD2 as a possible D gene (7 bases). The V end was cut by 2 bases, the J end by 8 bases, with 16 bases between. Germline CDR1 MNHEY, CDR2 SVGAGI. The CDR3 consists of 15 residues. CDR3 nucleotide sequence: TGTGCCAGCAGTTACGGGGGGGGCCTTTCCGATGAGCAGTTCTTC. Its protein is CASSYGGGLSDEQFF.